This T cell receptor (beta chain) stems from a study of cytomegalovirus exposure and HLA in healthy donors. Study-wide points: Using a false discovery rate of 0.05, a later analysis showed that approximately 16,000 TCR beta sequences were associated with HLA alleles. Most likely, a cluster of highly shared sequence variants arose as a sequencing artifact.

The CDR3 is 13 amino acids. The ends lost 7 bases at V and 5 bases at J; junction bases unmatched: 8. The germline gives CDR1 SNHLY, CDR2 FYNNEI. The table lists this clone with a few counts. The antigen is undetermined. 13 Jbeta primers and 60 Vbeta primers were used for the PCR. In the authors' methods: Later analysis identified 88 million or so unique TCR beta chains, roughly 11 million shared. The assay was immunoSEQ multiplex PCR, and TCRdb's table has in-frame clones only and misses some. V, J and clone size are taken as reported in that table, and D and trimming were inferred from the DNA itself. The repertoire consists of over 85,000 clones, with 73% occurring once and the leading ten covering roughly 3.6%.

The sequence was obtained from a middle-aged man in good health and CMV-seronegative. Sequenced: PBMCs. V and J are TRBV2 and TRBJ2-7; the match to TRBD1 covers 7 bases. CDR3 region: CASKGGLEDEQYF. Written as DNA, the CDR3 is TGTGCCAGCAAAGGGGGCCTAGAGGACGAGCAGTACTTC. The variable domain in full, completed from reference TRBV2 and TRBJ2-7, reads EPEVTQTPSHQVTQMGQEVILRCVPISNHLYFYWYRQILGQKVEFLVSFYNNEISEKSEIFDDQFSVERPDGSNFTLKIRSTKLEDSAMYFCASKGGLEDEQYFGPGTRLTVT.